The clone carrying this T cell receptor (beta chain) was observed a handful of times. The antigen remains unidentified. This beta chain lies outside the target of a library built for alpha chains; its clone size means little. This entry belongs to a study of spatial heterogeneity in lung cancer. Time point here: sample taken at primary tumor resection. The study sequenced unsorted whole RNA from tumor, nontumor lung or frozen PBMC. Germline values: CDR1 PRHDT, CDR2 FYEKMQ (reference sequence). The ends were cut back, 3 bases at V and 0 bases at J, with 11 bases in the middle. The CDR3 sequence is 15 residues long. Findings and caveats of the study: Among blood samples, ubiquitous expanded tumor TCRs appeared more at resection than at follow-up.

The presence of a unique molecular identifier marked each TCR cDNA molecule. In TCRdb, the 5' RACE reads were re-called with MiXCR into one record per CDR3 protein. The sample table sets out fewer than 45 distinct CDR3 sequences. The chain recombines TRBV13 with TRBJ1-1, with a tentative D call TRBD1 (5 bases). The sequences come from PBMCs, collected at surgery. The receptor comes from a male donor with early-stage non-small cell lung cancer. CDR3 nucleotides: TGTGCCAGCAGCTTCTTGGGGCGGATGAACACTGAAGCTTTCTTT. Amino acids: CASSFLGRMNTEAFF.